This TCR beta chain was sequenced for a study of blood T cell repertoires in COVID-19. J was trimmed by 6 bases and V by 3 bases; bases with no gene match: 9. The length of the CDR3 is 15 residues. From germline, CDR1 is DFQATT and CDR2 SNEGSKA (reference sequence). This clone has more than one count but fewer than ten. Produced via immunoSEQ multiplex PCR; TCRdb's table is partial and in-frame only. In the table there are roughly 150,000 clones, 65% to 80% of which are singletons. The rearrangement links TRBV20-1 to TRBJ2-1, with 9 bases fitting TRBD2. Sample: peripheral blood. This receptor was taken from a man aged 60-69 years with acute or convalescent COVID-19. The CDR3 loop is CSASDPGLAGNEQFF. The CDR3 DNA reads as TGCAGTGCTAGTGACCCGGGACTAGCAGGCAATGAGCAGTTCTTC.